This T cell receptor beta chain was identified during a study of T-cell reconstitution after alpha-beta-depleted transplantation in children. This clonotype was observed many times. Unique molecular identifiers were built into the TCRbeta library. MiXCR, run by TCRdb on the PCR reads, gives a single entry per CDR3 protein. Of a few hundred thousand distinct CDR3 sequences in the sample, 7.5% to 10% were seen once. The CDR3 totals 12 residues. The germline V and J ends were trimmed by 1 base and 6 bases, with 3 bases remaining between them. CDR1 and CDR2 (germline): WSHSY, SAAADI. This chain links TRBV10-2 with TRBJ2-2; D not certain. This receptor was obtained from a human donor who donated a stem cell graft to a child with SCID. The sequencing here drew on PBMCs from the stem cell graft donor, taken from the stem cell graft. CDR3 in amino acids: CASSEWAGELFF. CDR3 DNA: TGCGCCAGCAGTGAGTGGGCCGGGGAGCTGTTTTTT.